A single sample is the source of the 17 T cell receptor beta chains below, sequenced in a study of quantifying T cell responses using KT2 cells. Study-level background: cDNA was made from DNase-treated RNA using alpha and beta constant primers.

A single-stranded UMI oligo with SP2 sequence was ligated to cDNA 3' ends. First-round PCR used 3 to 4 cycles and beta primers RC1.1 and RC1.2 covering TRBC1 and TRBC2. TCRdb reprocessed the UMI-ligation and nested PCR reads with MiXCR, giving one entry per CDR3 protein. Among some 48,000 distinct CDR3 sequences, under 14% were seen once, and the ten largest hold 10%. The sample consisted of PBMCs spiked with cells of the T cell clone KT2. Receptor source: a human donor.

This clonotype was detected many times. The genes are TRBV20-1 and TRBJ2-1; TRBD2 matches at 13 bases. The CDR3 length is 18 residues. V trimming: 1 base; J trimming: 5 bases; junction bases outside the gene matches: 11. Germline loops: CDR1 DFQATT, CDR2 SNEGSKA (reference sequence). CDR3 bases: TGCAGTGCTAGAGTTCCCGGACTAGCGGGAGCCACCCACAATGAGCAGTTCTTC. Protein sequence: CSARVPGLAGATHNEQFF.

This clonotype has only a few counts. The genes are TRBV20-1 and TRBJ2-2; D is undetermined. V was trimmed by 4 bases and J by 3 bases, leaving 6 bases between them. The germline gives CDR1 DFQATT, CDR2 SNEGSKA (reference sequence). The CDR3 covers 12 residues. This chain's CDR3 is CSAKGHTGELFF. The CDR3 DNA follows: TGCAGTGCTAAAGGGCACACCGGGGAGCTGTTTTTT.

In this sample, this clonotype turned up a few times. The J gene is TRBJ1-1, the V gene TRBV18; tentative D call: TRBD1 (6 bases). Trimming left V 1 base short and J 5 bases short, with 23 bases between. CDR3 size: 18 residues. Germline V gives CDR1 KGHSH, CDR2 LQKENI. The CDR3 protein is CASSPRNPSGGLGTEAFF. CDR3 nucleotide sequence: TGTGCCAGCTCACCACGAAACCCCTCCGGGGGGCTGGGTACTGAAGCTTTCTTT.

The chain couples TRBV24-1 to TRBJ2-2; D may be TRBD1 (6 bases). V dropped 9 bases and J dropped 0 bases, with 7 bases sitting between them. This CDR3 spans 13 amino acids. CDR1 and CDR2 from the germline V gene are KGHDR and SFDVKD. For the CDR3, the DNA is TGTGCCACCGGGGGCGCGAACACCGGGGAGCTGTTTTTT. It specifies CATGGANTGELFF.

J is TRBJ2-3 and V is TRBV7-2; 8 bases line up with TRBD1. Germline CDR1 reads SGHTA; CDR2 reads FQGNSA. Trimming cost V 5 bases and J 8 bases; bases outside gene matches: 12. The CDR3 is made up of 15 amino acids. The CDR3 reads CASSRDRRTGFTQYF. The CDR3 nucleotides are TGTGCCAGCAGCCGGGACAGGCGCACCGGTTTTACGCAGTATTTT.

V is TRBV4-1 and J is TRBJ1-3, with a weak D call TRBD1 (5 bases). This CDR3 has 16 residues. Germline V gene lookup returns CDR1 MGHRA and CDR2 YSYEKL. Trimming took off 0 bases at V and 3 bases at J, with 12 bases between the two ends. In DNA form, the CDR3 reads TGCGCCAGCAGCCAAGAACAGTGGGGCGGTGGAAACACCATATATTTT. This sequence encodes CASSQEQWGGGNTIYF.

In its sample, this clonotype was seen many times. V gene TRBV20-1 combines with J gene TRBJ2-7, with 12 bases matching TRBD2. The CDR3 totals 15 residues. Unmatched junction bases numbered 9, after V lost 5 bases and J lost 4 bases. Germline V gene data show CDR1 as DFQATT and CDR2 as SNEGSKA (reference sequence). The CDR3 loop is CSAGALAGGVYEQYF. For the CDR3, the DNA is TGCAGTGCTGGGGCACTAGCGGGAGGAGTGTACGAGCAGTACTTC.

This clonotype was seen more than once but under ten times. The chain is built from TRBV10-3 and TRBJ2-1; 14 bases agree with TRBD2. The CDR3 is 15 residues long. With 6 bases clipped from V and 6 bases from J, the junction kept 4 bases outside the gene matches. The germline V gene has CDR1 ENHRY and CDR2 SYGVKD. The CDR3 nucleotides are TGTGCCATCAGGACCGGGACTAGCGGGGGCAATGAGCAGTTCTTC. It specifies CAIRTGTSGGNEQFF.

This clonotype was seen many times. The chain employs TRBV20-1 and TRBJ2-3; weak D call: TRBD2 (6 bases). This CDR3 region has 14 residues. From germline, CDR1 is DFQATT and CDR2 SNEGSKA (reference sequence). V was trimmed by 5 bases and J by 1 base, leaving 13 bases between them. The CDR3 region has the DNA TGCAGTGCTTCGGACTATCTTGGCACAGATACGCAGTATTTT. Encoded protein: CSASDYLGTDTQYF.

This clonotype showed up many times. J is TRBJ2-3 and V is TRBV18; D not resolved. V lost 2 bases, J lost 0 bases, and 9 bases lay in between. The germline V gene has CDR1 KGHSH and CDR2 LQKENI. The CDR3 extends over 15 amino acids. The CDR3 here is CASSPVTSSTDTQYF. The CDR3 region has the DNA TGTGCCAGCTCACCAGTGACATCTAGCACAGATACGCAGTATTTT.

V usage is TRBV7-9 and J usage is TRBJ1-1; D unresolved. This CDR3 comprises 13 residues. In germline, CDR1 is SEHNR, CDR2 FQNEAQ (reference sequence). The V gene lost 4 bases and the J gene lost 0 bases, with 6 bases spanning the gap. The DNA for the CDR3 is TGTGCCAGCAGCTCGGTCCTGAACACTGAAGCTTTCTTT. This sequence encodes CASSSVLNTEAFF.

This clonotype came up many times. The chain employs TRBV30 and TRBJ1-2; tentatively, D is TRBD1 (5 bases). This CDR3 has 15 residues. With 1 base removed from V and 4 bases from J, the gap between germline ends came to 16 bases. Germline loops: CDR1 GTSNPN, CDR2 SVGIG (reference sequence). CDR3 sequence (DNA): TGTGCCTGGAGTGAGCCCCGGGACGGATTCTATGGCTACACCTTC. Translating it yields CAWSEPRDGFYGYTF.

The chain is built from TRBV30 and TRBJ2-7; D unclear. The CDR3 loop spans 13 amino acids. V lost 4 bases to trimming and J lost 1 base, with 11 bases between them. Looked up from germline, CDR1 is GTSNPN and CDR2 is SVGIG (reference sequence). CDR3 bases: TGTGCCTGGACCGTGCCCCCTTCCTACGAGCAGTACTTC. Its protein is CAWTVPPSYEQYF.

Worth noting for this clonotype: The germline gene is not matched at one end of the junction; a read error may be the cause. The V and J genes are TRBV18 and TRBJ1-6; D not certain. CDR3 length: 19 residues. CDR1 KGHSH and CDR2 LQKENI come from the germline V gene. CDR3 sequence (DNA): TGTGCCAGCTCACCACTCCGAGGGCCTAAAAGCCAGGATAAGTCACCCCTCCACTTT. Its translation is CASSPLRGPKSQDKSPLHF. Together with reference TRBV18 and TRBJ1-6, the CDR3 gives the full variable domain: NAGVMQNPRHLVRRRGQEARLRCSPMKGHSHVYWYRQLPEEGLKFMVYLQKENIIDESGMPKERFSAEFPKEGPSILRIQQVVRGDSAAYFCASSPLRGPKSQDKSPLHFGNGTRLTVT.

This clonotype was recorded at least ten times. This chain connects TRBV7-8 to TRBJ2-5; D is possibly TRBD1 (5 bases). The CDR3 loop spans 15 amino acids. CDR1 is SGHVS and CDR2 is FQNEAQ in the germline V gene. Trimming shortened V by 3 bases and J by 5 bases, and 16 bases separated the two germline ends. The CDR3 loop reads CASSFSQGLGETQYF. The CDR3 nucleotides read TGTGCCAGCAGCTTCAGTCAGGGTTTGGGGGAGACCCAGTACTTC.

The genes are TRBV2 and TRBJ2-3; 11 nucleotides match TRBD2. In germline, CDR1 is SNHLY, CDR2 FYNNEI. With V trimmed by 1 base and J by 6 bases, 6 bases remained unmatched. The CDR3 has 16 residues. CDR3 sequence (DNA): TGTGCCAGCAGTGAAGTCCTAGCGGGGGGTATGGATACGCAGTATTTT. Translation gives CASSEVLAGGMDTQYF.

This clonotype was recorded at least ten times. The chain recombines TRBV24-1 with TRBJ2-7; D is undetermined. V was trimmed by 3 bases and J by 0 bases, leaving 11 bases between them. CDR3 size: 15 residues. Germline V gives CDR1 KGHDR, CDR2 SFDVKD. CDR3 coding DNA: TGTGCCACCAGTGATCAACACGGATCCTCCTACGAGCAGTACTTC. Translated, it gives CATSDQHGSSYEQYF.